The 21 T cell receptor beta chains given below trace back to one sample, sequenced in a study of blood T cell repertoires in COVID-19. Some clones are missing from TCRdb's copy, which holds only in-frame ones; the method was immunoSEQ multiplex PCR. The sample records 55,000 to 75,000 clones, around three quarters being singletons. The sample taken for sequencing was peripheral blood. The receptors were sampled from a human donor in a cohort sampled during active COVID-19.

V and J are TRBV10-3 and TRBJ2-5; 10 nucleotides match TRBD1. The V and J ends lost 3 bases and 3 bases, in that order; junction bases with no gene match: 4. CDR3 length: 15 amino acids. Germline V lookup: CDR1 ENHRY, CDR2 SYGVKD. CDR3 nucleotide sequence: TGTGCCATCAGTGATTCGGGACAGGGGAAAGAGACCCAGTACTTC. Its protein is CAISDSGQGKETQYF.

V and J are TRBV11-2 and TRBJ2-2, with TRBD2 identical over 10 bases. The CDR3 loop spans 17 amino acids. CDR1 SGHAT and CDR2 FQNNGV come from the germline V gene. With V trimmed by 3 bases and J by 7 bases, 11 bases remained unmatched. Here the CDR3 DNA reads TGTGCCAGCAGCTTCCGAGGGGCTAGCGGGGGTGGCGGGGAGCTGTTTTTT. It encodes CASSFRGASGGGGELFF.

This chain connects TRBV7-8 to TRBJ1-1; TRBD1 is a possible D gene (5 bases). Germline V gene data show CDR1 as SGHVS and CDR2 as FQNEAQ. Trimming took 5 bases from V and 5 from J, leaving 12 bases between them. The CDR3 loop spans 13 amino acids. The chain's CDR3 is CASSRAGGTEAFF. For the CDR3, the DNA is TGTGCCAGCAGCCGAGCGGGGGGGACTGAAGCTTTCTTT.

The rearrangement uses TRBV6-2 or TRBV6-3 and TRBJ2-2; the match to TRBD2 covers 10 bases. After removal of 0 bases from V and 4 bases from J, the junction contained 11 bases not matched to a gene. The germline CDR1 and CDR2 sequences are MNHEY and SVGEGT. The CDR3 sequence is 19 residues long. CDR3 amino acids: CASSYSKGLARVGTGELFF. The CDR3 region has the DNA TGTGCCAGCAGTTACTCGAAGGGACTAGCGCGCGTGGGCACCGGGGAGCTGTTTTTT.

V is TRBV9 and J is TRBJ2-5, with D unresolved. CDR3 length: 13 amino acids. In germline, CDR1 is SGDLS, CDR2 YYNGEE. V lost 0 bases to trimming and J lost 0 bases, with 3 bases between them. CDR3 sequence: CASSVGNQETQYF. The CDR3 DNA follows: TGTGCCAGCAGCGTAGGTAACCAAGAGACCCAGTACTTC.

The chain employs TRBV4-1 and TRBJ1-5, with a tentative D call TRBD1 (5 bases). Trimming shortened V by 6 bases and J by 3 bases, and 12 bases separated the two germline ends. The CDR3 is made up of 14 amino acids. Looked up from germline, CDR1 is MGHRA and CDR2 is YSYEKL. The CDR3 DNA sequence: TGCGCCAGCAGTCGGGGGGGGATCAATCAGCCCCAGCATTTT. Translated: CASSRGGINQPQHF.

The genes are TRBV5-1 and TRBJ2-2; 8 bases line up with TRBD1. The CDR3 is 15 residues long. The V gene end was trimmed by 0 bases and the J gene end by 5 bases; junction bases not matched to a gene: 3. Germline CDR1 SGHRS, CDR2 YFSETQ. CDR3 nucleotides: TGCGCCAGCAGCTTGGAGGACAGGGTTACCGGGGAGCTGTTTTTT. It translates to CASSLEDRVTGELFF.

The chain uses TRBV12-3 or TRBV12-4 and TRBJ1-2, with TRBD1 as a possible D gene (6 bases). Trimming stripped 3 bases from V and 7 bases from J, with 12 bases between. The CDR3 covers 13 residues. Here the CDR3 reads CASSFTGNAGYTF. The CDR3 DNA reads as TGTGCCAGCAGTTTTACAGGGAATGCTGGCTACACCTTC.

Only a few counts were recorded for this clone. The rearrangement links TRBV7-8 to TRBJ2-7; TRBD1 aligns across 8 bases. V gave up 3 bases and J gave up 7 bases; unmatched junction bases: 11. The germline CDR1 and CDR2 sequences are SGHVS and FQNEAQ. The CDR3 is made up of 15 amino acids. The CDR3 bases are TGTGCCAGCAGCTTCGTTAGACAGGGGTCTTGGGAGCAGTACTTC. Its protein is CASSFVRQGSWEQYF.

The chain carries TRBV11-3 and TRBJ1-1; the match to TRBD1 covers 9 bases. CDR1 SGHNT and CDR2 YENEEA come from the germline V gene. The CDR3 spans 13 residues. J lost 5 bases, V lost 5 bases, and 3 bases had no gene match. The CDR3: CASSPGQGTEAFF. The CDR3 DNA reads TGTGCCAGCAGCCCGGGACAGGGAACTGAAGCTTTCTTT.

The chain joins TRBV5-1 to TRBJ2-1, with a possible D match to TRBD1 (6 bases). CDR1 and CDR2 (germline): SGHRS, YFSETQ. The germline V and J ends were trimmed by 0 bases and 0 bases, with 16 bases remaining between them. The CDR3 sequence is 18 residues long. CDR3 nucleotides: TGCGCCAGCAGCTTGGGGGGGACAACAGTGCCCTCCTACAATGAGCAGTTCTTC. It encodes CASSLGGTTVPSYNEQFF.

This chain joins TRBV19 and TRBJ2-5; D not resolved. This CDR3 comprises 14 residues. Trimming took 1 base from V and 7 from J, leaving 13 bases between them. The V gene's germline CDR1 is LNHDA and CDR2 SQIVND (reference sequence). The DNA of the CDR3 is TGTGCCAGTAGTATAGGAGGCAGTGAGGCGACCCAGTACTTC. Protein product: CASSIGGSEATQYF.

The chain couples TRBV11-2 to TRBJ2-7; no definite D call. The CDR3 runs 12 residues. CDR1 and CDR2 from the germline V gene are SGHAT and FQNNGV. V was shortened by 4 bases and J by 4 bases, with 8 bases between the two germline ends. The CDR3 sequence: CASSSTGYEQYF. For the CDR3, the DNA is TGTGCCAGCAGCTCCACCGGGTACGAGCAGTACTTC. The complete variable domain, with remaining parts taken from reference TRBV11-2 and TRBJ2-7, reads EAGVAQSPRYKIIEKRQSVAFWCNPISGHATLYWYQQILGQGPKLLIQFQNNGVVDDSQLPKDRFSAERLKGVDSTLKIQPAKLEDSAVYLCASSSTGYEQYFGPGTRLTVT.

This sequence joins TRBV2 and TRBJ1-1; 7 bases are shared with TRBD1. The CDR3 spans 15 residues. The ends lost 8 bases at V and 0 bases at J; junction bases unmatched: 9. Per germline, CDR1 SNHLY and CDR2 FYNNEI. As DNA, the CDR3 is TGTGCCAGCGCCCGGGACAGCACTTTGAACACTGAAGCTTTCTTT. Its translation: CASARDSTLNTEAFF.

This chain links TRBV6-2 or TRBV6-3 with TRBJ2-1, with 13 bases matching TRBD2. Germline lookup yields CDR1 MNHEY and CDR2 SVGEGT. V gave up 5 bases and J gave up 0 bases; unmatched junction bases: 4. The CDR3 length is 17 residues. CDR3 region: CASSPRTSGSSYNEQFF. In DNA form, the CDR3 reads TGTGCCAGCAGTCCCCGGACTAGCGGGAGCTCCTACAATGAGCAGTTCTTC.

The CDR3 spells CASSLGGRVSNQPQHF. In nucleotides, the CDR3 is TGTGCCAGCAGTTTAGGGGGCAGGGTGAGCAATCAGCCCCAGCATTTT. The chain links TRBV28 to TRBJ1-5; the D gene is possibly TRBD1 (6 bases). Germline CDR1 MDHEN, CDR2 SYDVKM. Trimming shortened V by 2 bases and J by 1 base, and 12 bases separated the two germline ends. CDR3 length equals 16 residues.

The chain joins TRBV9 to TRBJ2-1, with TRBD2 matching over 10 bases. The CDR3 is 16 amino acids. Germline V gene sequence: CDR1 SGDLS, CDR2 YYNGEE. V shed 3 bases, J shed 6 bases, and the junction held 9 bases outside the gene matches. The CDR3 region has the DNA TGTGCCAGCAGCGCCAGCCCTAGCGGGGGCTTCAATGAGCAGTTCTTC. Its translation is CASSASPSGGFNEQFF.

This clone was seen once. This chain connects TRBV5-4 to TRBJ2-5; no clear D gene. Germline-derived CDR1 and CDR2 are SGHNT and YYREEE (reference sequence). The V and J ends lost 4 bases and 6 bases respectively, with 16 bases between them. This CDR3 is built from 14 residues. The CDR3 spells CASSPSWPPQTQYF. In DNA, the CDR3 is TGTGCCAGCAGCCCGTCCTGGCCCCCTCAGACCCAGTACTTC.

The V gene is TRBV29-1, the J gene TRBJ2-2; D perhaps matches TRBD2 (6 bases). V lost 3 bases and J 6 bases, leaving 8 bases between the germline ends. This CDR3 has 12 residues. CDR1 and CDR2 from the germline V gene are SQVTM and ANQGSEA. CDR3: CSVEEGSGELFF. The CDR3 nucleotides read TGCAGCGTTGAGGAGGGGTCCGGGGAGCTGTTTTTT.

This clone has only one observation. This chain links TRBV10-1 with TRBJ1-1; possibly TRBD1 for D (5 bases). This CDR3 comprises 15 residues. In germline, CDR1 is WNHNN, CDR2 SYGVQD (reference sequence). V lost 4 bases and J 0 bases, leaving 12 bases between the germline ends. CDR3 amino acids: CASSAVGGMNTEAFF. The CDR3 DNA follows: TGCGCCAGCAGTGCGGTTGGGGGGATGAACACTGAAGCTTTCTTT.

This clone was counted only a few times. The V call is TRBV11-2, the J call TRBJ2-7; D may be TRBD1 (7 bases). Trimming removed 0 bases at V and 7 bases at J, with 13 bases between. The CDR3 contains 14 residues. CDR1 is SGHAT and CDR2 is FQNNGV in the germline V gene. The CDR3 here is CASSLEAGGNEQYF. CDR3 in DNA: TGTGCCAGCAGCTTAGAAGCAGGGGGGAATGAGCAGTACTTC.